This T cell receptor beta chain was found in a study of blood T cells in healthy people across ages. This CDR3 contains 14 residues. V was clipped by 7 bases and J by 4 bases; unmatched bases: 10. Germline assignment: CDR1 SQVTM and CDR2 ANQGSEA. Study findings and constraints: Strongly correlated with naive T cell percentage was TCR beta diversity. Fewer expanded clones and more diversity marked long-lived versus aged donors.

Concerning this clonotype itself: Its antigen is unknown.

Primed by a sample-barcoded 5' primer and a J-beta primer mix, a second PCR proceeded for roughly 7 to 12 cycles. TCRdb ran MiXCR on the 5' RACE reads and lists one entry per CDR3 protein. In the table there are fewer than 900,000 distinct CDR3 sequences, roughly 44% of which are singletons. The sample consisted of blood. This clonotype was sampled from a woman in her sixties or seventies in good health. The chain is built from TRBV29-1 and TRBJ2-3; 8 nucleotides match TRBD1. Written as DNA, the CDR3 is TGCAGCGCGTCGACAGGGGCTGGGGCAGATACGCAGTATTTT. Amino acids: CSASTGAGADTQYF.